The 21 T cell receptor beta chains presented below share a single source sample, sequenced in a study of blood T cell repertoires in COVID-19. TCRdb's table, derived via immunoSEQ multiplex PCR, lists solely in-frame clones and lacks some. There are 150,000 or so clones in the sample; roughly nine tenths occur only once, and 15% to 20% lies in the top ten. Sample: peripheral blood. The receptors come from a man in his 60s with active or convalescent COVID-19.

The V and J genes are TRBV6-5 and TRBJ1-4, with 7 nucleotides matching TRBD1. Germline values: CDR1 MNHEY, CDR2 SVGAGI. CDR3 length: 15 amino acids. With 8 bases clipped from V and 8 bases from J, the junction kept 14 bases outside the gene matches. The CDR3 DNA is TGTGCCAGCCGGGACAGCACCCGACTAGGGGAAAAACTGTTTTTT. This encodes CASRDSTRLGEKLFF.

The J gene is TRBJ1-2, the V gene TRBV19; 8 bases agree with TRBD1. Losses at the gene ends were 4 bases for V and 5 bases for J; bases not matched to a gene: 9. The germline V gene has CDR1 LNHDA and CDR2 SQIVND (reference sequence). The CDR3 contains 15 residues. This CDR3 is CASSTSGQGGYGYTF. Written as DNA, the CDR3 is TGTGCCAGTAGTACCTCAGGACAGGGCGGTTATGGCTACACCTTC.

V usage is TRBV18 and J usage is TRBJ1-4, with D perhaps TRBD1 (6 bases). There are 18 residues in the CDR3. Germline V CDR1 and CDR2: KGHSH, LQKENI. V lost 2 bases and J 0 bases, leaving 16 bases between the germline ends. CDR3 sequence reads: CASSPSRAGDPTNEKLFF. The CDR3 DNA is TGTGCCAGCTCACCATCTCGGGCAGGGGACCCAACTAATGAAAAACTGTTTTTT. Filled out from reference TRBV18 and TRBJ1-4, the complete variable domain reads NAGVMQNPRHLVRRRGQEARLRCSPMKGHSHVYWYRQLPEEGLKFMVYLQKENIIDESGMPKERFSAEFPKEGPSILRIQQVVRGDSAAYFCASSPSRAGDPTNEKLFFGSGTQLSVL.

The chain carries TRBV23-1 and TRBJ1-4; weak D call: TRBD1 (5 bases). TRBV23-1 is flagged as an ORF with uncertain function. Trimming pared 3 bases from V and 8 bases from J, leaving 13 bases between. This CDR3 has 14 residues. For the CDR3, the DNA is TGCGCCAGCAGTCACTGCAGGGATGGGGAAAAACTGTTTTTT. This encodes CASSHCRDGEKLFF.

The chain couples TRBV5-1 to TRBJ2-3, with 7 bases identical to TRBD1. Unmatched junction bases numbered 11, after V lost 5 bases and J lost 2 bases. The CDR3 has 16 residues. CDR1 SGHRS and CDR2 YFSETQ come from the germline V gene. The CDR3 DNA follows: TGCGCCAGCAGGATAGGGGGCCTAATATCCACAGATACGCAGTATTTT. Amino acids: CASRIGGLISTDTQYF.

This chain links TRBV2 with TRBJ2-4; 7 nucleotides line up with TRBD1. The CDR3 is 13 residues long. Trimming removed 4 bases from V and 3 bases from J; junction bases left unmatched: 0. Germline V gives CDR1 SNHLY, CDR2 FYNNEI. CDR3 sequence (DNA): TGTGCCAGCAGTGGACAGGGCAAAAACATTCAGTACTTC. Translated: CASSGQGKNIQYF.

In this sample, this clone turned up once. The rearrangement links TRBV18 to TRBJ1-2; TRBD1 matches at 7 bases. The CDR3 length is 16 residues. CDR1 and CDR2 (germline): KGHSH, LQKENI. Trimming removed 0 bases from V and 4 bases from J; junction bases left unmatched: 8. CDR3 DNA sequence: TGTGCCAGCTCACCACCGGAGGCAGGGGGAGGCTATGGCTACACCTTC. Translating it yields CASSPPEAGGGYGYTF.

This chain links TRBV19 with TRBJ1-6; tentatively, D is TRBD1 (5 bases). The germline gives CDR1 LNHDA, CDR2 SQIVND (reference sequence). The length of the CDR3 is 14 residues. Trimming cost V 5 bases and J 6 bases, with 11 bases left between them. In DNA form, the CDR3 reads TGTGCCAGTAGTCTACAGGAGCTTAATTCACCCCTCCACTTT. The encoded protein is CASSLQELNSPLHF.

Here the CDR3 reads CASSTGLAGANEQFF. Here the CDR3 DNA reads TGTGCCAGTAGTACGGGACTAGCGGGGGCCAATGAGCAGTTCTTC. This chain connects TRBV19 to TRBJ2-1; 14 positions agree with TRBD2. The CDR3 extends over 15 amino acids. Germline assignment: CDR1 LNHDA and CDR2 SQIVND (reference sequence). V lost 4 bases, J lost 6 bases, and 2 bases stayed unmatched.

CDR3 in DNA: TGTGCCAGCCTGTCGGGGGGTTATGGCTACACCTTC. Translated: CASLSGGYGYTF. The chain carries TRBV18 and TRBJ1-2, with D maybe TRBD1 (5 bases). The CDR3 length is 12 residues. V was pared by 8 bases and J by 5 bases, with 12 bases between. CDR1 is KGHSH and CDR2 is LQKENI in the germline V gene.

The CDR3 sequence: CASSGETGSNQPQHF. The CDR3 coding sequence is TGTGCCAGCAGCGGAGAGACAGGGAGCAATCAGCCCCAGCATTTT. This chain connects TRBV2 to TRBJ1-5; 7 bases line up with TRBD1. V shed 6 bases, J shed 1 base, and the junction held 6 bases outside the gene matches. The CDR3 runs to 15 residues. In germline, CDR1 is SNHLY, CDR2 FYNNEI.

The chain recombines TRBV3-1 (or the pseudogene TRBV3-2) with TRBJ1-1; the match to TRBD1 covers 8 bases. The CDR3 spans 12 residues. The V gene's germline CDR1 is LGHDT and CDR2 YNNKEL (reference sequence). V shed 1 base, J shed 11 bases, and the junction held 3 bases outside the gene matches. The CDR3: CASSQADRGAFF. CDR3 sequence (DNA): TGTGCCAGCAGCCAAGCAGACAGGGGTGCTTTCTTT.

The V gene is TRBV19, the J gene TRBJ1-4; 8 bases map to TRBD1. The trim removed 3 bases at V and 7 bases at J, leaving 10 bases unmatched. Germline V lookup: CDR1 LNHDA, CDR2 SQIVND (reference sequence). The CDR3 sequence is 16 residues long. The DNA for the CDR3 is TGTGCCAGTAGTATCCAACCGGGACAGGCTACTGAAAAACTGTTTTTT. It specifies CASSIQPGQATEKLFF.

The chain joins TRBV30 to TRBJ2-7; 7 nucleotides line up with TRBD2. The V segment lost 3 bases and the J segment 4 bases; nucleotides outside the gene matches: 0. This CDR3 region has 11 residues. Germline values: CDR1 GTSNPN, CDR2 SVGIG (reference sequence). The CDR3 coding sequence is TGTGCCTGGAGGCGGGAGTACGAGCAGTACTTC. The encoded protein is CAWRREYEQYF.

The chain recombines TRBV7-6 with TRBJ2-1, with D tentatively TRBD2 (5 bases). CDR1 and CDR2 from the germline V gene are SGHVS and FNYEAQ. CDR3 size: 15 residues. Trimming cost V 2 bases and J 2 bases, with 10 bases left between them. The CDR3 region is CASSLQATTYNEQFF. CDR3 DNA sequence: TGTGCCAGCAGCTTACAGGCGACTACCTACAATGAGCAGTTCTTC.

The chain links TRBV19 to TRBJ1-4; D is possibly TRBD1 (5 bases). V lost 10 bases to trimming and J lost 8 bases, with 14 bases between them. The V gene's germline CDR1 is LNHDA and CDR2 SQIVND (reference sequence). CDR3 length equals 12 residues. As DNA, the CDR3 is TGTGCCACCTCAACGGGGGTAGAAAAACTGTTTTTT. Protein product: CATSTGVEKLFF.

This clone has a single count. The V call is TRBV10-3, the J call TRBJ1-4; 7 nucleotides line up with TRBD1. This CDR3 has 13 amino acids. With V trimmed by 6 bases and J by 4 bases, 2 bases remained unmatched. CDR1 and CDR2 (germline): ENHRY, SYGVKD. DNA of the CDR3: TGTGCCATCAGGGGGACAGTTAATGAAAAACTGTTTTTT. It specifies CAIRGTVNEKLFF.

This chain uses TRBV27 with TRBJ1-2; the match to TRBD1 covers 7 bases. Germline CDR1 is MNHEY and CDR2 is SMNVEV (reference sequence). This CDR3 has 13 residues. V shed 6 bases, J shed 8 bases, and the junction held 9 bases outside the gene matches. CDR3 nucleotides: TGTGCCAGCAGCATGACAGGGCTGCCCGGCTACACCTTC. As protein: CASSMTGLPGYTF.

This chain links TRBV27 with TRBJ1-3, with a tentative D call TRBD1 (5 bases). The CDR3 extends over 16 amino acids. Germline CDR1 MNHEY, CDR2 SMNVEV (reference sequence). V was shortened by 8 bases and J by 2 bases, with 19 bases between the two germline ends. CDR3 DNA sequence: TGTGCCAGCTCGGGTGGGGCGAGGTCTGCTGGAAACACCATATATTTT. Encoded protein: CASSGGARSAGNTIYF.

This chain joins TRBV7-8 and TRBJ1-6; no clear D. CDR3 length: 12 residues. V shed 3 bases and J shed 9 bases, with 6 bases lying between them. Germline CDR1 is SGHVS and CDR2 is FQNEAQ. The CDR3 region has the DNA TGTGCCAGCAGCTTGGCGGGTTCACCCCTCCACTTT. Translating gives CASSLAGSPLHF.

This chain uses TRBV19 with TRBJ1-1; possible D gene TRBD1, 5 bases. V was pared by 1 base and J by 1 base, with 16 bases between. Germline V gene sequence: CDR1 LNHDA, CDR2 SQIVND (reference sequence). This CDR3 has 17 residues. The CDR3 spells CASSIAGVSGSNTEAFF. CDR3 in DNA: TGTGCCAGTAGTATAGCGGGGGTAAGTGGCTCGAACACTGAAGCTTTCTTT. Full variable domain (outside the CDR3, taken from reference TRBV19 and TRBJ1-1): DGGITQSPKYLFRKEGQNVTLSCEQNLNHDAMYWYRQDPGQGLRLIYYSQIVNDFQKGDIAEGYSVSREKKESFPLTVTSAQKNPTAFYLCASSIAGVSGSNTEAFFGQGTRLTVV.